This record looks at one TCR beta chain sequence and its context. CDR1 is PRHDT, CDR2 FYEKMQ, per germline (reference sequence). The CDR3 runs to 18 residues. Trimming left V 2 bases short and J 0 bases short, with 16 bases between. The data are from a study of T cell changes during pregnancy in multiple sclerosis. Assay used: immunoSEQ multiplex PCR; TCRdb lists only in-frame clones, some missing. The sample yields 85,000 to 100,000 clones, over 80% seen once. The rearrangement joins TRBV13 to TRBJ2-2; D unresolved. This specimen consisted of peripheral blood, obtained in the first trimester of pregnancy. This TCR came from a female donor with multiple sclerosis, enrolled in a pregnancy study. This CDR3 is CASSLPIHRSANTGELFF. The CDR3 coding sequence is TGTGCCAGCAGCTTACCTATCCACCGGTCGGCGAACACCGGGGAGCTGTTTTTT.